This T cell receptor (beta chain) was sequenced during a study of blood T cell repertoires in COVID-19. About the study: T cells, B-cell-depleted T cells, or PBMCs supplied cDNA or gDNA.

In the original analysis: It was from reference gene primer amplification that nucleated cell counts were estimated. This table comes from immunoSEQ multiplex PCR, and its TCRdb copy is limited to in-frame clones, with some not included. That table gives V, J and clone size, and the DNA gave D and trimming. The data show 400,000 to 450,000 clones, 75% to 90% seen once. The germline CDR1 and CDR2 sequences are DFQATT and SNEGSKA (reference sequence). V was clipped by 3 bases and J by 1 base; unmatched bases: 15. The CDR3 is 18 amino acids. The sequence was obtained from a woman in her 30s with active or convalescent COVID-19. The V call is TRBV20-1, the J call TRBJ1-1; 9 nucleotides agree with TRBD1. The sample comprised peripheral blood. CDR3 loop: CSASVQNVLGQGNTEAFF. CDR3 coding DNA: TGCAGTGCTAGTGTGCAAAATGTATTGGGACAGGGGAACACTGAAGCTTTCTTT.